These 7 T cell receptor beta chains originate from one sample sequenced in a study of blood T cell repertoires in COVID-19. Libraries were prepared by immunoSEQ multiplex PCR; TCRdb keeps only in-frame clonotypes and omits some of them. The sample records under 65,000 clones, more than 80% being singletons. Specimen: peripheral blood. The receptors originated from a human donor in a cohort sampled during active COVID-19.

The chain combines TRBV5-1 with TRBJ2-7; 9 bases line up with TRBD1. Germline V gene lookup returns CDR1 SGHRS and CDR2 YFSETQ. The junction had 5 bases not matched to a gene; V was cut back by 5 bases and J by 2 bases. CDR3 length: 14 amino acids. The CDR3: CASSPGTGPYEQYF. For the CDR3, the DNA is TGCGCCAGCAGTCCCGGGACAGGGCCCTACGAGCAGTACTTC.

This clone was counted between two and nine times. V gene TRBV19 combines with J gene TRBJ2-7; D is perhaps TRBD2 (6 bases). The V end lost 5 bases, the J end lost 5 bases, and 22 bases lay between the germline ends. Germline V CDR1 and CDR2: LNHDA, SQIVND (reference sequence). CDR3 length: 16 amino acids. The CDR3 reads CASSLSYQGLIDEQYF. The CDR3 coding sequence is TGTGCCAGTAGTCTCTCCTATCAGGGACTGATCGACGAGCAGTACTTC.

The rearrangement links TRBV18 to TRBJ1-2, with 7 positions matching TRBD1. V dropped 1 base and J dropped 3; count of bases not matched to a gene: 14. Germline assignment: CDR1 KGHSH and CDR2 LQKENI. The CDR3 is made up of 18 amino acids. The CDR3: CASSPQRQGRGRDYGYTF. CDR3 coding DNA: TGTGCCAGCTCACCACAAAGACAGGGAAGGGGTAGGGACTATGGCTACACCTTC.

This chain links TRBV24-1 with TRBJ2-7; TRBD1 matches at 12 bases. The CDR3 runs to 16 residues. Germline V gives CDR1 KGHDR, CDR2 SFDVKD. Trimming cost V 5 bases and J 0 bases; bases outside gene matches: 4. CDR3 region: CATSAGGQGASYEQYF. Written as DNA, the CDR3 is TGTGCCACCAGTGCTGGGGGACAGGGGGCCTCCTACGAGCAGTACTTC.

The V gene is TRBV18, the J gene TRBJ1-3; D might be TRBD1 (6 bases). Trimming stripped 1 base from V and 7 bases from J, with 11 bases between. The V gene's germline CDR1 is KGHSH and CDR2 LQKENI. CDR3 length: 14 residues. The CDR3 reads CASSPLQGLNTIYF. DNA for the CDR3: TGTGCCAGCTCACCACTACAGGGTCTCAACACCATATATTTT.

The chain employs TRBV4-1 and TRBJ2-7, with D perhaps TRBD1 (6 bases). This CDR3 has 13 residues. Trimming took 3 bases from V and 2 from J, leaving 8 bases between them. Germline V gene lookup returns CDR1 MGHRA and CDR2 YSYEKL. CDR3 sequence (DNA): TGCGCCAGCAGCCACAGACAGGCCTACGAGCAGTACTTC. It encodes CASSHRQAYEQYF.

This clone was seen a single time. The genes are TRBV6-6 and TRBJ1-1, with 7 bases that match TRBD1. Germline loops: CDR1 MNHNY, CDR2 SVGAGI (reference sequence). V was clipped by 5 bases and J by 7 bases; unmatched bases: 16. This CDR3 comprises 16 residues. DNA of the CDR3: TGTGCCAGCAGTCGAAAAACAGGGGCCGCCCCGGGTGAAGCTTTCTTT. Translation: CASSRKTGAAPGEAFF.